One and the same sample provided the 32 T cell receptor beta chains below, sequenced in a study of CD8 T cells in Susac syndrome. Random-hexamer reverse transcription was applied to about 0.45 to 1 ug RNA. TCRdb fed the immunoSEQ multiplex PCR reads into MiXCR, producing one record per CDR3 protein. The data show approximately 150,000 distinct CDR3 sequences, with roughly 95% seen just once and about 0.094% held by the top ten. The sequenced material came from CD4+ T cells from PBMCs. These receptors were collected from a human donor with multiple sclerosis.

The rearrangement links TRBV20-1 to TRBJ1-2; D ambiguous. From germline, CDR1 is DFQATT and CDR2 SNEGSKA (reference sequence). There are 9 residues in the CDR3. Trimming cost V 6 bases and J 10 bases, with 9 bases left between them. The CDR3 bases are TGCAGTGCCCTCCCTGTCTACACCTTC. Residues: CSALPVYTF.

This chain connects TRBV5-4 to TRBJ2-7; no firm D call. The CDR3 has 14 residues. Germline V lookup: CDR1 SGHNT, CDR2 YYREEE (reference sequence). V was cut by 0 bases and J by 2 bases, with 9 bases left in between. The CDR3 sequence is CASSLAIAPYEQYF. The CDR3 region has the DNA TGTGCCAGCAGCTTGGCCATAGCCCCCTACGAGCAGTACTTC.

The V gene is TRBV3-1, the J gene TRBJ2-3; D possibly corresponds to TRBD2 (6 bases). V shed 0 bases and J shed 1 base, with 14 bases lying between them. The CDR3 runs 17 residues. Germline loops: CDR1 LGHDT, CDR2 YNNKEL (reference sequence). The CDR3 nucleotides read TGTGCCAGCAGCCAAGATAGCTGGCGGGACCGCACAGATACGCAGTATTTT. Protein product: CASSQDSWRDRTDTQYF.

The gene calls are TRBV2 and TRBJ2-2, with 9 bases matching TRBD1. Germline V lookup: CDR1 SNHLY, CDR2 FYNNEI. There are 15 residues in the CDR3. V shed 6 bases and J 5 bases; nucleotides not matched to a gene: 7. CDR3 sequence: CASSPGTGKTGELFF. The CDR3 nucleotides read TGTGCCAGCAGCCCCGGGACAGGGAAGACCGGGGAGCTGTTTTTT.

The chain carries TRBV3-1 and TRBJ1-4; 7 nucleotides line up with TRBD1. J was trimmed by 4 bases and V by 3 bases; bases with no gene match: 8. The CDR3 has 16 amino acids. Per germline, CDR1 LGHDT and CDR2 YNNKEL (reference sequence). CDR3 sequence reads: CASSQRPQGLNEKLFF. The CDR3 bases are TGTGCCAGCAGCCAGAGACCACAGGGGCTTAATGAAAAACTGTTTTTT.

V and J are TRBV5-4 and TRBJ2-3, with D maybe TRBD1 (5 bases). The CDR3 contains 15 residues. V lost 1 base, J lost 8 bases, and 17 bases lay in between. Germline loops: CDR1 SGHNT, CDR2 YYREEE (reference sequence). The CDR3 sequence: CASSLFGQGDGTQYF. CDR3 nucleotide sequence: TGTGCCAGCAGCTTGTTCGGACAAGGAGACGGTACGCAGTATTTT. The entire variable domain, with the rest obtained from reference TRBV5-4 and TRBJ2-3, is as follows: ETGVTQSPTHLIKTRGQQVTLRCSSQSGHNTVSWYQQALGQGPQFIFQYYREEENGRGNFPPRFSGLQFPNYSSELNVNALELDDSALYLCASSLFGQGDGTQYFGPGTRLTVL.

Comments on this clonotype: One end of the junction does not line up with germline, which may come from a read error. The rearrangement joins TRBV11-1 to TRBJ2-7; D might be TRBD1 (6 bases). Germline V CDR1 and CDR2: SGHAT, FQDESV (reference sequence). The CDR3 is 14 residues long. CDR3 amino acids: CASGLGGVSYEQYF. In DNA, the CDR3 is TGTGCCAGCGGCTTAGGGGGAGTCTCCTACGAGCAGTACTTC.

The CDR3 sequence: CASSSTGVGLHEQYF. CDR3 nucleotide sequence: TGTGCCAGCAGTTCGACGGGAGTCGGCCTCCACGAGCAGTACTTC. V usage is TRBV28 and J usage is TRBJ2-7; D is possibly TRBD2 (6 bases). CDR1 is MDHEN, CDR2 SYDVKM, per germline. CDR3 size: 15 residues. The ends were cut back, 4 bases at V and 5 bases at J, with 18 bases in the middle.

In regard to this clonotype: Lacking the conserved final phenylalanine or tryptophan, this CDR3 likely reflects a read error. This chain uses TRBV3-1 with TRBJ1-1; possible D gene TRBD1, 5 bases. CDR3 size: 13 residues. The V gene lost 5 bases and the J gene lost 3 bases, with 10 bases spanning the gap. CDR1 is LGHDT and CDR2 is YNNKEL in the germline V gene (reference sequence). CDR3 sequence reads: CASSSQVDTEAFL. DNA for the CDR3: TGTGCCAGCAGCTCACAGGTTGACACTGAAGCTTTCCTT.

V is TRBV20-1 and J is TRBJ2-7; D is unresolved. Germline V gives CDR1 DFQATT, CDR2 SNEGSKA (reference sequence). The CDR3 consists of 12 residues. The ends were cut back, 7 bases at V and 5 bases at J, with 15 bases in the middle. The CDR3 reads CSVETNYHEQYF. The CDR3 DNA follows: TGCAGTGTCGAGACAAACTACCACGAGCAGTACTTC.

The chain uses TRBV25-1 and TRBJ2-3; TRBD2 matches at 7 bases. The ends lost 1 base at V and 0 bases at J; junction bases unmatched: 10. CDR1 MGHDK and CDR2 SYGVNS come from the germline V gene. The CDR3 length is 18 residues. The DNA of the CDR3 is TGTGCCAGCAGTGAATTTTTCGGGGGTAGCGGGAGCACAGATACGCAGTATTTT. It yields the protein CASSEFFGGSGSTDTQYF. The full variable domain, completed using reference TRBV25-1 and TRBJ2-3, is EADIYQTPRYLVIGTGKKITLECSQTMGHDKMYWYQQDPGMELHLIHYSYGVNSTEKGDLSSESTVSRIRTEHFPLTLESARPSHTSQYLCASSEFFGGSGSTDTQYFGPGTRLTVL.

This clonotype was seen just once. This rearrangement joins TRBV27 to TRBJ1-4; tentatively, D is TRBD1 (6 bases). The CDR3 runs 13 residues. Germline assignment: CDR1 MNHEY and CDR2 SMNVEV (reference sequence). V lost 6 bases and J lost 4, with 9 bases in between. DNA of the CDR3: TGTGCCAGCAGCTACAGGGTTAATGAAAAACTGTTTTTT. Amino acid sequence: CASSYRVNEKLFF.

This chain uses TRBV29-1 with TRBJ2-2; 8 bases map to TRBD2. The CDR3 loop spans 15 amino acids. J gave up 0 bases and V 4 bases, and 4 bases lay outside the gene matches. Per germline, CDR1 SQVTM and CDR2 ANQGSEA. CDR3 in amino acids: CSVVSGSTNTGELFF. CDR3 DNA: TGCAGCGTTGTAAGCGGGAGTACGAACACCGGGGAGCTGTTTTTT.

CDR3 protein: CASSLGGGSDEQYF. CDR3 in DNA: TGCGCCAGCAGCTTGGGTGGGGGATCGGACGAGCAGTACTTC. The chain recombines TRBV5-1 with TRBJ2-7; possibly TRBD1 or TRBD2 for D (5 bases each). CDR1 is SGHRS, CDR2 YFSETQ, per germline. V shed 0 bases and J shed 5 bases, with 12 bases lying between them. This CDR3 comprises 14 residues.

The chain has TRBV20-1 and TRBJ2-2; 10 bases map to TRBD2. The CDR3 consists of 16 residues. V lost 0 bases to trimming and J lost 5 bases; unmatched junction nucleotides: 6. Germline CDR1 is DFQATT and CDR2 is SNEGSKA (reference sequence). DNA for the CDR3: TGCAGTGCTAGAGATAGGGTGACTAGCGGGACCGGGGAGCTGTTTTTT. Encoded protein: CSARDRVTSGTGELFF.

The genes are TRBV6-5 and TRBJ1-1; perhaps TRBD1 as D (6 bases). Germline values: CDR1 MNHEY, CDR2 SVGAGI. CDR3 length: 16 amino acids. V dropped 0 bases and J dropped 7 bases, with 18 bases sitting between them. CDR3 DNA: TGTGCCAGCAGTTACTCTATCGGGGGCGGTGGACGTGAAGCTTTCTTT. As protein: CASSYSIGGGGREAFF.

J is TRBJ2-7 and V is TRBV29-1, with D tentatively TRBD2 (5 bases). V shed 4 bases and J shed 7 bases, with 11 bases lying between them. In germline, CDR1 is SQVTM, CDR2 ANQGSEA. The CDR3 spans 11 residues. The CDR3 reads CSVVIAREQYF. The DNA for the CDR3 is TGCAGCGTTGTTATAGCGAGGGAGCAGTACTTC.

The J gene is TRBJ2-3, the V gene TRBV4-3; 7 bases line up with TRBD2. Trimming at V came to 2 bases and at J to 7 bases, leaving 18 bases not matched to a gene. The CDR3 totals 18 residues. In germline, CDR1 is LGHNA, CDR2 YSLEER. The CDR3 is CASSQSLLGEGPPNTQYF. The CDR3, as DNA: TGCGCCAGCAGCCAATCCCTCCTCGGGGAGGGCCCTCCGAATACGCAGTATTTT.

CDR3 sequence reads: CATSGGGTDTQYF. CDR3 coding DNA: TGTGCCACCAGTGGAGGAGGGACAGATACGCAGTATTTT. V usage is TRBV24-1 and J usage is TRBJ2-3; possible D gene TRBD2, 6 bases. The V end lost 5 bases, the J end lost 3 bases, and 8 bases lay between the germline ends. The CDR3 sequence is 13 residues long. The germline CDR1 and CDR2 sequences are KGHDR and SFDVKD.

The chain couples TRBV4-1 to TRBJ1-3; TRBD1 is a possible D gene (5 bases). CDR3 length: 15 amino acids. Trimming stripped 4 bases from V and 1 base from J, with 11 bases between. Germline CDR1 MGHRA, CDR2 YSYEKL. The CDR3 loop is CASSLPQGSGNTIYF. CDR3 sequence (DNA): TGCGCCAGCAGCCTACCCCAGGGATCTGGAAACACCATATATTTT.

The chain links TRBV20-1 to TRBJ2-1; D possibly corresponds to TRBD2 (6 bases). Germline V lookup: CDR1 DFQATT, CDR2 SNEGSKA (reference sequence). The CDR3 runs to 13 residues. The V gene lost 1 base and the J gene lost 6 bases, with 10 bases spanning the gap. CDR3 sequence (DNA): TGCAGTGCTAGAGCGGTAGCGGCCAATGAGCAGTTCTTC. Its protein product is CSARAVAANEQFF.

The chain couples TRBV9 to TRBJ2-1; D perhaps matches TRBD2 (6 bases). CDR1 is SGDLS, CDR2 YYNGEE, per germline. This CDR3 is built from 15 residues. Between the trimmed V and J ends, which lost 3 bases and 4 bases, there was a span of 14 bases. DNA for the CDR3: TGTGCCAGCAGCGACCAGGCTAGCGCATACAATGAGCAGTTCTTC. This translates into CASSDQASAYNEQFF.

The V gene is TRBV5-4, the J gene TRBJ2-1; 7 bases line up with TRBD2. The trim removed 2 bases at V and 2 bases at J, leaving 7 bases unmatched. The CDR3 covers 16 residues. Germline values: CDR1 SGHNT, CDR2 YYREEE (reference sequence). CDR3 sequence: CASSFARGSTYNEQFF. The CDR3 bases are TGTGCCAGCAGCTTCGCGCGCGGGAGTACCTACAATGAGCAGTTCTTC.

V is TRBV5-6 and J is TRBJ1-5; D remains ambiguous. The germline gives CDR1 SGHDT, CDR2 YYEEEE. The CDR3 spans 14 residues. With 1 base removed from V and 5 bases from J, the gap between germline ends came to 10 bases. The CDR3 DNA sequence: TGTGCCAGCAGCTTGACCGGGTTTGATCAGCCCCAGCATTTT. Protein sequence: CASSLTGFDQPQHF.

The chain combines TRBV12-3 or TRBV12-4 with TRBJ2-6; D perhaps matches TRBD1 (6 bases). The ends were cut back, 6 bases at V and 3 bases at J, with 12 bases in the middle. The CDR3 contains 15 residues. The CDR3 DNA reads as TGTGCCAGCAGATACGGACAGCGTGGGGCCAACGTCCTGACTTTC. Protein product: CASRYGQRGANVLTF.

DNA of the CDR3: TGTGCCAGCAGTTCCTTGGGCGGGGATGAAGCTTTCTTT. Amino acid sequence: CASSSLGGDEAFF. V and J are TRBV6-6 and TRBJ1-1, with no clear D. Germline CDR1 and CDR2: MNHNY and SVGAGI (reference sequence). This CDR3 has 13 residues. Trimming shortened V by 4 bases and J by 7 bases, and 13 bases separated the two germline ends.

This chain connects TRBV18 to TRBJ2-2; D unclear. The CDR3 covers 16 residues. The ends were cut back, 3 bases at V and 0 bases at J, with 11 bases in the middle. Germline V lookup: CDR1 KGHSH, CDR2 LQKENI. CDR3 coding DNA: TGTGCCAGCTCACCTAGGGTCGACGCGAACACCGGGGAGCTGTTTTTT. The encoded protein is CASSPRVDANTGELFF.

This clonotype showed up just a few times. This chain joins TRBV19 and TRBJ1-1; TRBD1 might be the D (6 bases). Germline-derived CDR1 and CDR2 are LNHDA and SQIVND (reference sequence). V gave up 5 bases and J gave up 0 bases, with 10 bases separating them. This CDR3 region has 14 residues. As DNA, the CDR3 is TGTGCCAGTAGTTCAGGGGTGATGAACACTGAAGCTTTCTTT. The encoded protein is CASSSGVMNTEAFF. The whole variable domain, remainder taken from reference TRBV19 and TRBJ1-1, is DGGITQSPKYLFRKEGQNVTLSCEQNLNHDAMYWYRQDPGQGLRLIYYSQIVNDFQKGDIAEGYSVSREKKESFPLTVTSAQKNPTAFYLCASSSGVMNTEAFFGQGTRLTVV.

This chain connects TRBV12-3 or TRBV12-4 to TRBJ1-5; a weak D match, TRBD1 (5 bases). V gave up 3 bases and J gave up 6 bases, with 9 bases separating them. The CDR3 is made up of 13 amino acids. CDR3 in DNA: TGTGCCAGCAGTTTTGGGGACGGTCAGCCCCAGCATTTT. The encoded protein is CASSFGDGQPQHF.

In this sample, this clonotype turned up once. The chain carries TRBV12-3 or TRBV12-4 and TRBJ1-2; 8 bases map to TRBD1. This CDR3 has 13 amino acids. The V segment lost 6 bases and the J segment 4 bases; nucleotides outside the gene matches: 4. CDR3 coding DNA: TGTGCCAGCAGCCCAACAGGGGGCTATGGCTACACCTTC. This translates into CASSPTGGYGYTF.

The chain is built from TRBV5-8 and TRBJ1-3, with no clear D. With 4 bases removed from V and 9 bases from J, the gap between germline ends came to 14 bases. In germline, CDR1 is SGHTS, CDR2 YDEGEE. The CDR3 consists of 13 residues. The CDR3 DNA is TGTGCCAGCAGCGGGCACCTGGGGTCCACCATATATTTT. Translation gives CASSGHLGSTIYF. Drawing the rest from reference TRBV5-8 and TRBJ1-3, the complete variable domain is EAGVTQSPTHLIKTRGQQATLRCSPISGHTSVYWYQQALGLGLQFLLWYDEGEERNRGNFPPRFSGRQFPNYSSELNVNALELEDSALYLCASSGHLGSTIYFGEGSWLTVV.

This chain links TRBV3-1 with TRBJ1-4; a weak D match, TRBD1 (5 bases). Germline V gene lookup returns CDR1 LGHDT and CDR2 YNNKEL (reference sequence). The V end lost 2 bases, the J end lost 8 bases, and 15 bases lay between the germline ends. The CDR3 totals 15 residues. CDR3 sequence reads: CASSQLWRGTEKLFF. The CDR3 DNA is TGTGCCAGCAGCCAATTGTGGCGGGGGACGGAAAAACTGTTTTTT.